The entry below describes one T cell receptor (beta chain). The entry originates in a study of OX40 agonist ivuxolimab in advanced cancers. On the study more broadly: Ivuxolimab was administered intravenously to patients at 0.01 to 10 mg/kg every 2 weeks.

Trimming shortened V by 4 bases and J by 3 bases, and 18 bases separated the two germline ends. Germline V lookup: CDR1 SGHNT, CDR2 YYREEE (reference sequence). The CDR3 runs 16 residues. TCRdb keeps only in-frame clones here, not all; method: immunoSEQ multiplex PCR. Of over 100,000 clones listed, around 89% are singletons. The rearrangement joins TRBV5-4 to TRBJ2-3; D possibly matches TRBD1 or TRBD2 (6 bases each). The clonotype was recovered from an adult with an advanced solid tumor such as melanoma, head and neck, liver or kidney cancer. The sequenced sample was CD4+ or CD8+ T cells sorted from blood, obtained in a trial of the OX40 agonist ivuxolimab. The CDR3 reads CASSPGGRAKTDTQYF. As DNA, the CDR3 is TGTGCCAGCAGCCCCGGGGGCAGGGCTAAGACAGATACGCAGTATTTT.